The clone carrying this T cell receptor beta chain was seen more than once but under ten times. The antigen is unknown. This sample was included in a study of T cells after posttransplantation cyclophosphamide. The repertoire was sequenced with immunoSEQ multiplex PCR; TCRdb's copy has only in-frame clones and lacks some. Here the sample spans about 36,000 clones, roughly 73% being singletons. The study's findings and limits: Donor-recipient repertoire similarity was low at 1-2 months, rising over year one. TRB overlap between skin or GI tissue T cells and blood was limited. Recipient CMV seropositivity and CMV reactivation strongly tracked TRB clonality.

There are 14 residues in the CDR3. Busulfan-fludarabine conditioning, marrow transplant, and cyclophosphamide on days +3 and +4 were administered. The V and J genes are TRBV1 and TRBJ1-2; TRBD1 was called by the table and not checked on the DNA. TRBV1 is an annotated pseudogene. The TCR originated in a female patient in her 40s who received an allogeneic stem cell transplant from a related donor, was CMV-positive, and had no GVHD. Some T cells may be supplied by the graft donor. The sequencing used CD4+ T cells sorted from blood, collected 1,700 to 2,000 days after a stem cell transplant with posttransplant cyclophosphamide. This chain's CDR3 is CTSSMTGANYGYTF. Written as DNA, the CDR3 is TGCACCAGCAGCATGACAGGAGCTAACTATGGCTACACCTTC.